This TCR beta chain was found in a study of T-cell reconstitution after alpha-beta-depleted transplantation in children. Broader study findings: There were reportedly several hundred expanded graft clones from which alpha-beta T cells came about two months after transplant. Elevated TCRbeta diversity at day 60 was traced, in some patients, to surviving recipient T cells and thymic progenitors.

As concerns this clonotype: Antigen unknown.

Unique molecular identifiers were incorporated during preparation of the TCRbeta library. TCRdb analysed the PCR reads with MiXCR anew, one entry per CDR3 protein. Among 450,000 to 550,000 distinct CDR3 sequences listed, roughly 11% were seen once. Trimming cost V 5 bases and J 2 bases, with 13 bases left between them. CDR3 length equals 14 residues. From germline, CDR1 is MDHEN and CDR2 SYDVKM. The source was PBMCs, mostly from graft donor cells, collected 180 days after TCRalphabeta/CD19-depleted stem cell transplant. The chain uses TRBV28 and TRBJ2-7, with D perhaps matching TRBD2 (5 bases). The TCR originated in a female patient aged 2-10 years who had a stem cell transplant for aplastic anemia, so the T cells may come from the graft donor. This CDR3 reads CASSKSGIPYEQYF. DNA for the CDR3: TGTGCCAGCAGTAAATCCGGGATTCCCTACGAGCAGTACTTC.